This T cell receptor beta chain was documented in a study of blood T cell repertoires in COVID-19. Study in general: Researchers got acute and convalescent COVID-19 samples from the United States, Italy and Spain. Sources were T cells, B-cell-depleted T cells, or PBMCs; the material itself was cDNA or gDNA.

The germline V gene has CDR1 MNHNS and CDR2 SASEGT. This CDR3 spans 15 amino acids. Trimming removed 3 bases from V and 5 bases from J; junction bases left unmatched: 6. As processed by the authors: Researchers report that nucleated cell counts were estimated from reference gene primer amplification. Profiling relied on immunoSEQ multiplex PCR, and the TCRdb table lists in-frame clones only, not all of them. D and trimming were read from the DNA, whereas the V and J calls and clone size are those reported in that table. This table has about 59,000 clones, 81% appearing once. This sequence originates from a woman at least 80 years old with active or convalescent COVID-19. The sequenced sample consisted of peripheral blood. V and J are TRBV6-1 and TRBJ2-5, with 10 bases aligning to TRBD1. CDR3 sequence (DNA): TGTGCCAGCAGTGACCTGACAGGGGGCATGGAGACCCAGTACTTC. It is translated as CASSDLTGGMETQYF.